This TCR beta chain was profiled in a study of blood T cell repertoires in COVID-19. For the study at large: There were acute and convalescent COVID-19 samples, and they came from the United States, Italy and Spain. From T cells, B-cell-depleted T cells, or PBMCs came the material, which was cDNA or gDNA.

Per the original data handling: How many nucleated cells were present was estimated from reference gene primer amplification. The protocol was immunoSEQ multiplex PCR, while the TCRdb copy is restricted to in-frame clones and leaves out a portion. For V, J and clone size, that table is used; D and trimming come from the DNA. The sample records 290,000 or so clones, roughly nine tenths being singletons. The sequencing sample was made of peripheral blood. This clonotype was sampled from a man aged 18 to 30 with active or convalescent COVID-19.

DNA for the CDR3: TGTGCCAGCACCACCGGGACAGGGCTTAATTCACCCCTCCACTTT. Translation gives CASTTGTGLNSPLHF. The chain has TRBV9 and TRBJ1-6, with TRBD1 matching 9 bases. CDR1 SGDLS and CDR2 YYNGEE come from the germline V gene. There are 15 residues in the CDR3. Trimming removed 6 bases from V and 6 bases from J; junction bases left unmatched: 7. The full variable domain, its missing parts supplied by reference TRBV9 and TRBJ1-6, is DSGVTQTPKHLITATGQRVTLRCSPRSGDLSVYWYQQSLDQGLQFLIQYYNGEERAKGNILERFSAQQFPDLHSELNLSSLELGDSALYFCASTTGTGLNSPLHFGNGTRLTVT.